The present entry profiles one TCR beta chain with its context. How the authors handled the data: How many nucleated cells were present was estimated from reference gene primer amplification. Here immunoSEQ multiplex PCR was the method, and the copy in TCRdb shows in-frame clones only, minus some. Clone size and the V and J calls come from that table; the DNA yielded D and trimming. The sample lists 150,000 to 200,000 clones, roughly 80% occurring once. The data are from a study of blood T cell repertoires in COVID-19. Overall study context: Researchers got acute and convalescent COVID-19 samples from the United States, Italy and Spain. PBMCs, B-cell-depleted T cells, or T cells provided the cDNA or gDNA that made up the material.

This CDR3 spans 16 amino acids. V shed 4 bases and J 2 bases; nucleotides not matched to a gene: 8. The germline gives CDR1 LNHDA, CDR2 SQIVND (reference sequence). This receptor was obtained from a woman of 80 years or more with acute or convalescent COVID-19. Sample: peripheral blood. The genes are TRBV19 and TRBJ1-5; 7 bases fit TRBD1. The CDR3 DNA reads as TGTGCCAGTAGTAACGTGACAGGGAGACGCAATCAGCCCCAGCATTTT. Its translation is CASSNVTGRRNQPQHF.